This entry concerns a single T cell receptor beta chain. Its matching antigen is unknown. The data were taken from a study of cytomegalovirus exposure and HLA in healthy donors. The PCR contained 60 Vbeta and 13 Jbeta primers. The data were produced by immunoSEQ multiplex PCR, yet TCRdb's version contains in-frame clones alone and is incomplete. In the table there are roughly 130,000 clones, approximately 57% of which are singletons. Germline CDR1 MGHRA, CDR2 YSYEKL. This CDR3 region has 18 residues. The ends were cut back, 1 base at V and 2 bases at J, with 20 bases in the middle. Study-wide results and caveats: Researchers reported in a later analysis that a missense DCLRE1C variant was tied to TCR beta V- and J-gene trimming.

The TCR was taken from a male donor in good health and CMV-seronegative. The sequenced material came from PBMCs. The chain employs TRBV4-1 and TRBJ1-1; D is uncertain. The CDR3 DNA reads as TGCGCCAGCAGCCAAGGGGTTGGAGGTGCCTCTATTAACACTGAAGCTTTCTTT. The encoded protein is CASSQGVGGASINTEAFF.